Below are 25 T cell receptor beta chains sequenced from a single sample in a study of blood T cell dynamics during melanoma immunotherapy. Specified time point: pre-treatment baseline. Sequenced by immunoSEQ multiplex PCR; TCRdb stores in-frame clones only, minus some. The sample lists several thousand clones; about 85% were seen once. The source was blood, collected from a patient treated with checkpoint blockade. The receptors were gathered from a human donor with melanoma.

This sequence joins TRBV15 and TRBJ2-2, with D tentatively TRBD2 (5 bases). Deletions cut 1 base from V and 4 bases from J, with 13 bases between. Germline CDR1 and CDR2: LNHNV and YYDKDF (reference sequence). CDR3 length equals 16 residues. Written as DNA, the CDR3 is TGTGCCACCAGCAGAGGCCCTACGCGGGTCACCGGGGAGCTGTTTTTT. This codes for CATSRGPTRVTGELFF.

This chain joins TRBV27 and TRBJ2-3, with 10 bases identical to TRBD2. The junction had 7 bases not matched to a gene; V was cut back by 7 bases and J by 0 bases. The CDR3 loop spans 16 amino acids. Germline CDR1 reads MNHEY; CDR2 reads SMNVEV (reference sequence). Here the CDR3 reads CASKLISGRSTDTQYF. The CDR3 nucleotides are TGTGCCAGCAAATTGATTAGCGGGAGGAGCACAGATACGCAGTATTTT.

A remark on this clone: One junction end does not reproduce the germline sequence, and a read error may be involved. The chain joins TRBV5-4 to TRBJ2-3, with 10 bases aligning to TRBD2. The CDR3 is 15 amino acids. Germline values: CDR1 SGHNT, CDR2 YYREEE (reference sequence). Here the CDR3 DNA reads TGTGCCAGCAGCCCGGGACTAGCGAGCACAGATGCGCAGTATTTT. Protein sequence: CASSPGLASTDAQYF. Drawing the rest from reference TRBV5-4 and TRBJ2-3, the complete variable domain is ETGVTQSPTHLIKTRGQQVTLRCSSQSGHNTVSWYQQALGQGPQFIFQYYREEENGRGNFPPRFSGLQFPNYSSELNVNALELDDSALYLCASSPGLASTDAQYFGPGTRLTVL.

This chain uses TRBV5-8 with TRBJ2-5; TRBD1 matches at 12 bases. The V gene's germline CDR1 is SGHTS and CDR2 YDEGEE. This CDR3 spans 15 amino acids. V was pared by 4 bases and J by 6 bases, with 7 bases of the junction left unmatched. The CDR3 nucleotides read TGTGCCAGCAGCCTCGGGACAGGGGGCCAGCAGACCCAGTACTTC. It yields the protein CASSLGTGGQQTQYF.

This chain's CDR3 is CASSALQGYEQYF. CDR3 DNA: TGTGCCAGCAGTGCCCTACAGGGCTACGAGCAGTACTTC. This sequence joins TRBV25-1 and TRBJ2-7, with D tentatively TRBD1 (6 bases). Trimming removed 4 bases at V and 3 bases at J, with 10 bases between. Germline V CDR1 and CDR2: MGHDK, SYGVNS. This CDR3 has 13 amino acids.

The table lists this clone with a few counts. V is TRBV5-1 and J is TRBJ1-5; D gene uncertain. This CDR3 is 15 amino acids long. The V end lost 2 bases, the J end lost 3 bases, and 12 bases lay between the germline ends. In germline, CDR1 is SGHRS, CDR2 YFSETQ. The CDR3 DNA reads TGCGCCAGCAGCTTTGGTGACGGGGACAATCAGCCCCAGCATTTT. Residues: CASSFGDGDNQPQHF.

J is TRBJ2-7 and V is TRBV29-1, with a weak D call TRBD1 (5 bases). The V end lost 0 bases, the J end lost 4 bases, and 10 bases lay between the germline ends. The CDR3 runs 13 residues. CDR1 and CDR2 from the germline V gene are SQVTM and ANQGSEA. The CDR3 bases are TGCAGCGTTGAAGAGGGGCCAGGGTACGAGCAGTACTTC. The encoded protein is CSVEEGPGYEQYF.

The rearrangement joins TRBV11-2 to TRBJ2-1, with D possibly being TRBD1 or TRBD2 (5 bases each). CDR1 SGHAT and CDR2 FQNNGV come from the germline V gene. The CDR3 is made up of 16 amino acids. V gave up 3 bases and J gave up 8 bases, with 20 bases separating them. CDR3 DNA: TGTGCCAGCAGCTTGGCTCCTTCAGGGAGTACCCATGAGCAGTTCTTC. Translated: CASSLAPSGSTHEQFF.

In its sample, this clone was seen a few times. The chain carries TRBV7-9 and TRBJ1-5; D is perhaps TRBD1 (6 bases). Germline V lookup: CDR1 SEHNR, CDR2 FQNEAQ (reference sequence). The CDR3 is 16 residues long. The V gene lost 1 base and the J gene lost 2 bases, with 12 bases spanning the gap. The CDR3 DNA sequence: TGTGCCAGCAGCTTAGAGAACAGGGATCGCAATCAGCCCCAGCATTTT. It specifies CASSLENRDRNQPQHF.

The J gene is TRBJ2-1, the V gene TRBV5-1; 7 bases agree with TRBD2. The CDR3 runs to 16 residues. J was trimmed by 2 bases and V by 4 bases; bases with no gene match: 9. The germline CDR1 and CDR2 sequences are SGHRS and YFSETQ. The CDR3 loop reads CASSAYSGLTYNEQFF. In DNA, the CDR3 is TGCGCCAGCAGCGCCTATAGCGGGTTAACCTACAATGAGCAGTTCTTC.

In its sample, this clone was seen a few times. The chain joins TRBV9 to TRBJ2-3, with 7 bases identical to TRBD2. Germline CDR1 and CDR2: SGDLS and YYNGEE. CDR3 length equals 17 residues. After removal of 5 bases from V and 2 bases from J, the junction contained 14 bases not matched to a gene. As DNA, the CDR3 is TGTGCCAGCAGGCCCCGGGGGGTTGCGGATGACACAGATACGCAGTATTTT. Its protein is CASRPRGVADDTDTQYF.

The CDR3 reads CASSYNSNYGYTF. CDR3 sequence (DNA): TGTGCCAGCAGTTATAACTCTAACTATGGCTACACCTTC. The chain couples TRBV6-5 to TRBJ1-2; D remains unclear. CDR3 length: 13 amino acids. Germline-derived CDR1 and CDR2 are MNHEY and SVGAGI. Trimming took off 3 bases at V and 0 bases at J, with 5 bases between the two ends.

The chain is built from TRBV7-9 and TRBJ1-6; possibly TRBD1 for D (5 bases). V was shortened by 7 bases and J by 10 bases, with 20 bases between the two germline ends. The V gene's germline CDR1 is SEHNR and CDR2 FQNEAQ (reference sequence). This CDR3 comprises 15 residues. Here the CDR3 reads CASKSSGTEGSPLHF. The DNA of the CDR3 is TGTGCCAGCAAGAGCTCCGGGACGGAAGGGTCACCCCTCCACTTT.

This chain links TRBV6-6 with TRBJ1-5; a weak D match, TRBD1 (5 bases). The CDR3 extends over 14 amino acids. V was trimmed by 1 base and J by 4 bases, leaving 8 bases between them. Germline V gives CDR1 MNHNY, CDR2 SVGAGI (reference sequence). CDR3 residues: CASSYLGGNQPQHF. The CDR3 DNA follows: TGTGCCAGCAGTTACTTGGGGGGGAATCAGCCCCAGCATTTT.

This chain joins TRBV7-8 and TRBJ1-5; no clear D. CDR1 is SGHVS, CDR2 FQNEAQ, per germline. V was pared by 8 bases and J by 2 bases, with 10 bases between. This CDR3 has 13 amino acids. As DNA, the CDR3 is TGTGCCAGCGGCAGAGAGGGCAATCAGCCCCAGCATTTT. Translating it yields CASGREGNQPQHF.

The chain uses TRBV30 and TRBJ2-1, with 9 bases that match TRBD2. Germline V gene sequence: CDR1 GTSNPN, CDR2 SVGIG (reference sequence). The V segment lost 0 bases and the J segment 9 bases; nucleotides outside the gene matches: 3. CDR3 length: 13 amino acids. The DNA for the CDR3 is TGTGCCTGGAGTGTGGGACTAGCCGGTGAGCAGTTCTTC. Amino acid sequence: CAWSVGLAGEQFF.

This chain joins TRBV5-5 and TRBJ1-1, with 7 positions matching TRBD1. CDR1 and CDR2 from the germline V gene are SGHKS and YYEKEE (reference sequence). V shed 3 bases, J shed 1 base, and the junction held 6 bases outside the gene matches. The CDR3 contains 15 residues. The DNA of the CDR3 is TGTGCCAGCAGCTCTGTCGGGACAGAGAACACTGAAGCTTTCTTT. Translated, it gives CASSSVGTENTEAFF. Full variable domain (remainder filled in from reference TRBV5-5 and TRBJ1-1): DAGVTQSPTHLIKTRGQQVTLRCSPISGHKSVSWYQQVLGQGPQFIFQYYEKEERGRGNFPDRFSARQFPNYSSELNVNALLLGDSALYLCASSSVGTENTEAFFGQGTRLTVV.

This clone was observed once. This sequence joins TRBV23-1 and TRBJ2-3; 10 nucleotides agree with TRBD2. TRBV23-1 is an open reading frame whose function is uncertain. V trimming: 2 bases; J trimming: 1 base; junction bases outside the gene matches: 6. The CDR3 loop spans 17 amino acids. CDR3 sequence reads: CASSQTSGVQGTDTQYF. In nucleotides, the CDR3 is TGCGCCAGCAGTCAAACTAGCGGGGTCCAAGGCACAGATACGCAGTATTTT.

The chain employs TRBV6-6 and TRBJ1-2; D is unclear. Germline values: CDR1 MNHNY, CDR2 SVGAGI (reference sequence). V was pared by 11 bases and J by 8 bases, with 21 bases between. The CDR3 is 13 amino acids. As DNA, the CDR3 is TGTGCCCACCATTTCGGGGTGGACCGGGGCTACACCTTC. As protein: CAHHFGVDRGYTF.

The V gene is TRBV14, the J gene TRBJ2-1, with 11 bases fitting TRBD2. J lost 7 bases, V lost 4 bases, and 18 bases had no gene match. CDR1 SGHDN and CDR2 FVKESK come from the germline V gene. The CDR3 sequence is 19 residues long. CDR3 amino acids: CASSPRPVISGGAGNEQFF. As DNA, the CDR3 is TGTGCCAGCAGCCCGCGACCAGTGATTAGCGGGGGGGCCGGGAATGAGCAGTTCTTC.

The rearrangement links TRBV18 to TRBJ2-5; tentatively, D is TRBD2 (5 bases). V lost 2 bases and J lost 3, with 13 bases in between. The CDR3 contains 15 residues. Germline V gene sequence: CDR1 KGHSH, CDR2 LQKENI. Here the CDR3 reads CASSPGRAGEETQYF. The CDR3 DNA reads as TGTGCCAGCTCACCAGGGCGGGCAGGAGAAGAGACCCAGTACTTC.

The V call is TRBV7-2, the J call TRBJ2-5, with D perhaps TRBD1 (5 bases). The CDR3 extends over 15 amino acids. V lost 2 bases and J 5 bases, leaving 15 bases between the germline ends. In germline, CDR1 is SGHTA, CDR2 FQGNSA. The CDR3 region is CASSLYSRGAETQYF. CDR3 in DNA: TGTGCCAGCAGCTTATATTCAAGGGGTGCGGAGACCCAGTACTTC.

The J gene is TRBJ2-5, the V gene TRBV15; D may be TRBD2 (5 bases). Looked up from germline, CDR1 is LNHNV and CDR2 is YYDKDF (reference sequence). This CDR3 spans 14 amino acids. Trimming cost V 0 bases and J 5 bases, with 10 bases left between them. DNA of the CDR3: TGTGCCACCAGCAGAGATCGAGCGGCGGAGACCCAGTACTTC. Its protein product is CATSRDRAAETQYF.

The V gene is TRBV18, the J gene TRBJ1-2; possible D gene TRBD1, 5 bases. The V end was cut by 6 bases, the J end by 6 bases, with 11 bases between. The CDR3 covers 12 residues. Germline CDR1 is KGHSH and CDR2 is LQKENI. CDR3 region: CASSTRGDGYTF. DNA for the CDR3: TGTGCCAGCTCGACGAGGGGTGATGGCTACACCTTC.

In DNA, the CDR3 is TGTGCCATCAGCCCTGGACAGGGTAGCGCGGCTAATGAAAAACTGTTTTTT. It codes for CAISPGQGSAANEKLFF. This chain uses TRBV10-3 with TRBJ1-4; 8 bases line up with TRBD1. CDR1 and CDR2 (germline): ENHRY, SYGVKD. V lost 6 bases, J lost 3 bases, and 12 bases stayed unmatched. The CDR3 is 17 amino acids.